This T cell receptor (beta chain) stems from a study of blood T cell repertoires in COVID-19 (dated by TCRdb to between 2020 and 2021). Some background on the complete study: Samples from collaborators originated in the United States, Italy and Spain and spanned both the acute and convalescent phases of COVID-19. Sample metadata almost always included a de-identified subject ID, COVID-19 status, age in years and sex. The repertoires were released in a freely available public database meant as a resource for research on the immune response to SARS-CoV-2. The material from the prospective study consisted of cDNA or gDNA derived from T cells, B-cell-depleted T cells, or PBMCs. Samples came from the ongoing ImmuneRACE study (first 160 participants) plus 1,254 subjects from 6 global collaborators. Where available, HLA class I and class II types were obtained from metadata supplied by the sample provider rather than from assay-based typing. Deeply sampled blood TCRbeta repertoires from subjects exposed to, actively infected with, or recovered from COVID-19 were included in the dataset. Results and caveats for the whole study, not just this receptor: Clinical and demographic metadata were provided uncurated, with the amount varying by source and participant.

The CDR3 starts with the cysteine, ends with the phenylalanine, and has 16 residues. Only CDR3 DNA remains: 48 bases, in frame from the first base. V loses 4 bases at its end and J loses 7 bases; junction bases beyond the gene matches: 4. Via the germline V gene (reference sequence), CDR1 is LNHNV and CDR2 YYDKDF. On this clone: Its antigen is currently not known. No base qualities exist here, and no much larger clone lies one base off it.

TCRbeta CDR3 regions were amplified from genomic DNA by means of the immunoSEQ Assay, a bias-controlled multiplex PCR. Per the authors' processing: The number of nucleated cells in each sample was estimated from the amplification of reference gene primers within the assay. To quantify the absolute abundance of each unique TCRbeta CDR3 rearrangement, sequence reads were collapsed and filtered. For each sample, productive Simpson clonality was calculated as the square root of Simpson's diversity index across productive rearrangements. The clones in this table, taken by TCRdb from immuneACCESS, are in-frame only. Not every clone is retained; where verified, under half of the shortfall comes from an unresolved V gene, and the cause of the rest is unknown. That table furnishes V, J and clone size, whereas the DNA furnished D and trimming. In this sample the table shows 84,000 or so clones, 79% of which occur a single time. The ten largest clonotypes hold over 9% of the sample.

Whole blood was collected in K2EDTA tubes by collaborating institutions according to the institutions' own protocols. For TCRbeta analysis, collaborators shipped samples in one of three forms: frozen whole blood, isolated PBMCs, or DNA extracted from either of those sample types. This receptor was taken from a man aged 65 to 85 with acute or convalescent COVID-19. The V and J genes are TRBV15 and TRBJ2-2; 15 central bases correspond to TRBD2. Sample: peripheral blood. The CDR3 here reads CATSTGLAGGIGELFF. DNA sequence: TGTGCCACCAGCACCGGACTAGCGGGGGGGATCGGGGAGCTGTTTTTT. Outside the CDR3, residues come from the reference TRBV15 and TRBJ2-2 proteins, so the full variable domain is: DAMVIQNPRYQVTQFGKPVTLSCSQTLNHNVMYWYQQKSSQAPKLLFHYYDKDFNNEADTPDNFQSRRPNTSFCFLDIRSPGLGDTAMYLCATSTGLAGGIGELFFGEGSRLTVL.